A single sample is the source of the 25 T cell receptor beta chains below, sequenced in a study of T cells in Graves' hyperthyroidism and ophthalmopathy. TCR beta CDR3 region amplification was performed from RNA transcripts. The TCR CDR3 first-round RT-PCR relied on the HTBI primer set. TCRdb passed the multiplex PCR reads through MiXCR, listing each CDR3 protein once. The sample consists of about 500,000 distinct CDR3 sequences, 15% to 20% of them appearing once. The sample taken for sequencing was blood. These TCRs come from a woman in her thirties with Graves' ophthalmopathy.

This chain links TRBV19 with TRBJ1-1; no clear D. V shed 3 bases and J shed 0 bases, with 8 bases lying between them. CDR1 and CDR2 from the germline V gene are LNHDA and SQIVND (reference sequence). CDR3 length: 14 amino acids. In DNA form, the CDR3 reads TGTGCCAGTAGTATGAACGGAGTGAACACTGAAGCTTTCTTT. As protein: CASSMNGVNTEAFF.

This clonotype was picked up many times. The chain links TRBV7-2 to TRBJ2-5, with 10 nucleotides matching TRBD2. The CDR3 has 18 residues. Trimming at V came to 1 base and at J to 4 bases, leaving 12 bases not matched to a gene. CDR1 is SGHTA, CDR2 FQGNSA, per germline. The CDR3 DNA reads TGTGCCAGCAGCTTAGGGTTCAGTCTAGCGGGAGATGGAGAGACCCAGTACTTC. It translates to CASSLGFSLAGDGETQYF.

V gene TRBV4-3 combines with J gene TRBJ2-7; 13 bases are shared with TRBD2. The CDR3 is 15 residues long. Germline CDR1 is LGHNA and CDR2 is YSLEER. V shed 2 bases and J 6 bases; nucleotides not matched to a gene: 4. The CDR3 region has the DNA TGCGCCAGCAGCCAAACACTAGCGGGAGGGTTCGAGCAGTACTTC. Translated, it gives CASSQTLAGGFEQYF.

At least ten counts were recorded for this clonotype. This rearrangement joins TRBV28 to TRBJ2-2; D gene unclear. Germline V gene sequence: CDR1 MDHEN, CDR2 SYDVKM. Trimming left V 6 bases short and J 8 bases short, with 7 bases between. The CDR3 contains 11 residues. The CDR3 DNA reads TGTGCCAGCAGCCCTCGAGGGGAGCTGTTTTTT. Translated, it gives CASSPRGELFF.

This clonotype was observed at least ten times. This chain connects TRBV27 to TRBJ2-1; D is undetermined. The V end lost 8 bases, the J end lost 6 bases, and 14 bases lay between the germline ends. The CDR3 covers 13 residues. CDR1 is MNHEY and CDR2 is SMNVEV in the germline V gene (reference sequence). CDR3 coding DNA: TGTGCCAGCCAAGACATCTCTCGCAATGAGCAGTTCTTC. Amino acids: CASQDISRNEQFF.

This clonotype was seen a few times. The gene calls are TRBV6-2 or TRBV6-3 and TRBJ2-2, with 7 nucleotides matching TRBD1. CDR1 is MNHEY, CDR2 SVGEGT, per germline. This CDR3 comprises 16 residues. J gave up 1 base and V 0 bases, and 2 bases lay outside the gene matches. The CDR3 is CASSYSDRKNTGELFF. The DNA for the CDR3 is TGTGCCAGCAGTTACTCGGACAGGAAGAACACCGGGGAGCTGTTTTTT.

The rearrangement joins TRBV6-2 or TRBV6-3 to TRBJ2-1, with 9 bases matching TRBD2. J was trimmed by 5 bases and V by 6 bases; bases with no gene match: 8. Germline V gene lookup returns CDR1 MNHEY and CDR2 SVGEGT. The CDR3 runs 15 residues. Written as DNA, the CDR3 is TGTGCCAGCAGCCAAGGTGCGGGAGGGGACAATGAGCAGTTCTTC. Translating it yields CASSQGAGGDNEQFF.

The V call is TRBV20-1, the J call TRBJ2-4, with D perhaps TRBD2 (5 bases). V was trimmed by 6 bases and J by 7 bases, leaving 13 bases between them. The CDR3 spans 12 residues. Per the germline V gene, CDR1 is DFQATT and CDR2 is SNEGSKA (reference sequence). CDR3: CSAKTTRNIQYF. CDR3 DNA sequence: TGCAGTGCAAAGACTACGAGGAACATTCAGTACTTC.

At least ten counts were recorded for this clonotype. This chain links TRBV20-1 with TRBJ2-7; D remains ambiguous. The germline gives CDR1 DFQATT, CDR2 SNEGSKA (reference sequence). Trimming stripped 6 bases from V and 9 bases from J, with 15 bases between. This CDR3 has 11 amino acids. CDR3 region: CSAPLPKRQYF. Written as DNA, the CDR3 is TGCAGTGCCCCTCTTCCCAAACGGCAGTACTTC.

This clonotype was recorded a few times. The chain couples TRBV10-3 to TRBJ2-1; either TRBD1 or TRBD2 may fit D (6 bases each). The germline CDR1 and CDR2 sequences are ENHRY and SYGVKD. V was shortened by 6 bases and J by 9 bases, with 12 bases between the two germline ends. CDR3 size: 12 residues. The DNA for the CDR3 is TGTGCCATCAGCAGGAGGGGGACTGAGCAGTTCTTC. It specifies CAISRRGTEQFF.

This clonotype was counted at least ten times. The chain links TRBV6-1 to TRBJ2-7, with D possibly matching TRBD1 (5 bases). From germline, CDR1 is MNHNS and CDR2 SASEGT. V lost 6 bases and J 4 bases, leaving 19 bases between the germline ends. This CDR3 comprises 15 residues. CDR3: CASSHSKGRFYEQYF. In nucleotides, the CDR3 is TGTGCCAGCAGCCACTCCAAGGGGCGATTTTACGAGCAGTACTTC.

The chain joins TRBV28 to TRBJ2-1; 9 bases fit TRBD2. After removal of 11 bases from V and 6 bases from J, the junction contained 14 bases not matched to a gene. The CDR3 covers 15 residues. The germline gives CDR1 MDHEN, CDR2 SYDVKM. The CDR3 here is CAGTWGTSNVNEQFF. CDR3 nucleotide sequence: TGTGCCGGCACATGGGGGACTAGCAACGTCAATGAGCAGTTCTTC.

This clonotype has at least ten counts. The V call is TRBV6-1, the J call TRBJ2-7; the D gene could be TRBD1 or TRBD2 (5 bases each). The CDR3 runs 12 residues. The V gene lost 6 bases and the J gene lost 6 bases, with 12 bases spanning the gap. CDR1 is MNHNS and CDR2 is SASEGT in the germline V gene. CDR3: CASRASGLEQYF. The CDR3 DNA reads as TGTGCCAGCAGAGCTTCGGGGCTCGAGCAGTACTTC.

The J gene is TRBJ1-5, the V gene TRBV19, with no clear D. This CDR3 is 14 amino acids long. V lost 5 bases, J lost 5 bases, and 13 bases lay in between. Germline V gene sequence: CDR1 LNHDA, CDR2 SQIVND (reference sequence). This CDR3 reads CASSPPGWDQPQHF. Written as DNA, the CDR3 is TGTGCCAGTAGTCCCCCGGGTTGGGATCAGCCCCAGCATTTT. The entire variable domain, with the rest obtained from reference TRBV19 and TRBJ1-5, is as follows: DGGITQSPKYLFRKEGQNVTLSCEQNLNHDAMYWYRQDPGQGLRLIYYSQIVNDFQKGDIAEGYSVSREKKESFPLTVTSAQKNPTAFYLCASSPPGWDQPQHFGDGTRLSIL.

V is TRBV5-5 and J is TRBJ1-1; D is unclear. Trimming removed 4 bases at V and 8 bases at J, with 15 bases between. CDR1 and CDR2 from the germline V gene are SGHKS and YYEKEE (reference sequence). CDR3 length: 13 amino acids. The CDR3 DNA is TGTGCCAGCAGCCCGTGGCACTCTGAAGAAGCTTTCTTT. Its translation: CASSPWHSEEAFF.

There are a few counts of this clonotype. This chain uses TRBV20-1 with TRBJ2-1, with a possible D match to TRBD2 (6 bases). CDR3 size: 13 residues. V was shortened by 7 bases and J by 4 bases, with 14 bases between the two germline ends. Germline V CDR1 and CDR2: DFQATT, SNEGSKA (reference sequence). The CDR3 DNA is TGCAGTGTCATGCGGGACGATTACAATGAGCAGTTCTTC. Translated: CSVMRDDYNEQFF.

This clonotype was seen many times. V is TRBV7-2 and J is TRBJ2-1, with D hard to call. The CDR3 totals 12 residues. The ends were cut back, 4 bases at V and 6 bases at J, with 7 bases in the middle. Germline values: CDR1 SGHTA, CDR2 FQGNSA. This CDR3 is CASSYPANEQFF. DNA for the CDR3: TGTGCCAGCAGCTACCCGGCCAATGAGCAGTTCTTC.

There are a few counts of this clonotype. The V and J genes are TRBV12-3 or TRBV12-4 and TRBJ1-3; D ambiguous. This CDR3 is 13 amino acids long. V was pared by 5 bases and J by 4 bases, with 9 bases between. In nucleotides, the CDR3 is TGTGCCAGCAGTGAGGGTGCCGGAAACACCATATATTTT. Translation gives CASSEGAGNTIYF.

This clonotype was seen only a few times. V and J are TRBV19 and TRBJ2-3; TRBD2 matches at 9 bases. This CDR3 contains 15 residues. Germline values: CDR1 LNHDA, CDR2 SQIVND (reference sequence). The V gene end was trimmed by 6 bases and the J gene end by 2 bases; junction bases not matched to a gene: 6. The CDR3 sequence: CASSRLAEITDTQYF. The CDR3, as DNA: TGTGCCAGTAGCCGACTAGCGGAGATCACAGATACGCAGTATTTT.

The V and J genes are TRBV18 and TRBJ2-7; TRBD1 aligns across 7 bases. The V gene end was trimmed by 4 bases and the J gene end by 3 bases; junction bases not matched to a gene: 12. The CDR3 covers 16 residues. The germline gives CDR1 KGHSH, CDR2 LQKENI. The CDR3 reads CASSLSPGQRFYEQYF. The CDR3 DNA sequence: TGTGCCAGCTCACTGTCGCCGGGACAGAGATTCTACGAGCAGTACTTC.

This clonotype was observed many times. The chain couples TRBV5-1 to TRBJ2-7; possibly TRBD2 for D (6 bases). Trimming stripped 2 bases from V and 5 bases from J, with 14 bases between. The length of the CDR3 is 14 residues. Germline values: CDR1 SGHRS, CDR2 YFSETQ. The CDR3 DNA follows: TGCGCCAGCAGCTTTGGTGGGGGGACCAACGAGCAGTACTTC. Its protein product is CASSFGGGTNEQYF.

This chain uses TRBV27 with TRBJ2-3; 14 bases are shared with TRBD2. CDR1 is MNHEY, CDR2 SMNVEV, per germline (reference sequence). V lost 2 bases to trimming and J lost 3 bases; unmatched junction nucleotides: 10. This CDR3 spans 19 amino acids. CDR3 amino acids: CASSLRYLGTSGRTDTQYF. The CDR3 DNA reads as TGTGCCAGCAGTTTAAGATATTTAGGGACTAGCGGGAGAACAGATACGCAGTATTTT.

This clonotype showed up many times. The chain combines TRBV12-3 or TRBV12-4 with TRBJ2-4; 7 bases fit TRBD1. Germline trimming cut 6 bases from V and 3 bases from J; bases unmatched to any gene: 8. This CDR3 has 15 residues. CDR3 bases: TGTGCCAGCAGAGGGGGCGTAAATAGCAAAAACATTCAGTACTTC. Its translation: CASRGGVNSKNIQYF.

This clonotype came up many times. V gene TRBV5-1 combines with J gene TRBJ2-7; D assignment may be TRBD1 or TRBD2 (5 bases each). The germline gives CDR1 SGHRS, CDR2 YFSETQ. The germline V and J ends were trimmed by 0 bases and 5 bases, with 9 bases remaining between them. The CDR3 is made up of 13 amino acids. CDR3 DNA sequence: TGCGCCAGCAGCTTGGGAGGGGTAAACGAGCAGTACTTC. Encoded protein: CASSLGGVNEQYF. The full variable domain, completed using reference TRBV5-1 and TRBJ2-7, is KAGVTQTPRYLIKTRGQQVTLSCSPISGHRSVSWYQQTPGQGLQFLFEYFSETQRNKGNFPGRFSGRQFSNSRSEMNVSTLELGDSALYLCASSLGGVNEQYFGPGTRLTVT.

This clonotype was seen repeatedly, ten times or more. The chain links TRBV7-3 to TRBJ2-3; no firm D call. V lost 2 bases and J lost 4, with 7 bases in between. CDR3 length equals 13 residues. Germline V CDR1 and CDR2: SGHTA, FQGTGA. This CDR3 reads CASSLLGSDTQYF. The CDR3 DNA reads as TGTGCCAGCAGCTTACTGGGGTCAGATACGCAGTATTTT.